A selection of T cell receptor beta chains follows, all from one sample in a study of T cells in Graves' hyperthyroidism and ophthalmopathy. TCRdb ran MiXCR on the multiplex PCR reads and lists one entry per CDR3 protein. The sample holds more than 300,000 distinct CDR3 sequences, 15% to 20% seen once. The specimen sequenced was blood. The receptors here all came from a young man with Graves' ophthalmopathy. CDR3s include the opening cysteine and the closing phenylalanine or tryptophan. The D gene is left open where the match is weak. Only some rows state a clone size, as once, few, many or a class for expanded clones.

clone_size	d_call	v_call	j_call	cdr3_aa	cdr3_nt
few	-	TRBV29-1	TRBJ2-7	CSVRTQNSYEQYF	TGCAGCGTTAGGACTCAGAACTCCTACGAGCAGTACTTC
few	-	TRBV11-2	TRBJ2-1	CASSLGPGPYNEQFF	TGTGCCAGCAGCTTGGGCCCGGGCCCCTACAATGAGCAGTTCTTC
-	TRBD1	TRBV4-1	TRBJ2-5	CASSQDRTGGYGGGTQYF	TGCGCCAGCAGCCAAGATCGGACAGGGGGCTACGGTGGGGGGACCCAGTACTTC
-	-	TRBV20-1	TRBJ2-1	CSARDSLVVYNEQFF	TGCAGTGCTAGAGATTCACTAGTTGTATACAATGAGCAGTTCTTC
few	TRBD1	TRBV5-1	TRBJ1-2	CASSSNPGQLNYGYTF	TGCGCCAGCAGCTCTAACCCGGGACAGCTAAACTATGGCTACACCTTC
-	TRBD1	TRBV19	TRBJ2-3	CDSDRGQRDTQYF	TGTGACTCGGACAGGGGGCAGAGAGATACGCAGTATTTT
many	-	TRBV12-3/TRBV12-4	TRBJ2-5	CASSAPGDLVGETQYF	TGTGCCAGCAGTGCGCCCGGTGACCTCGTGGGAGAGACCCAGTACTTC
few	TRBD1	TRBV6-1	TRBJ1-2	CASSHSGGAGGYTF	TGTGCCAGCAGTCACTCAGGGGGCGCGGGGGGCTACACCTTC
-	-	TRBV5-1	TRBJ1-4	CASSLLTAPGEKLFF	TGCGCCAGCAGCTTGCTCACAGCTCCCGGTGAAAAACTGTTTTTT
many	-	TRBV28	TRBJ1-1	CASSSPNGQNTEAFF	TGTGCCAGCAGTTCCCCGAACGGACAAAACACTGAAGCTTTCTTT